A selection of T cell receptor beta chains follows, all from one sample in a study of T cell responses to AZD1222 COVID-19 vaccine. TCRdb's table, derived via immunoSEQ multiplex PCR, lists solely in-frame clones and lacks some. The profile shows about 120,000 clones, approximately 88% of them singletons. The sample in question was peripheral blood, obtained on day 0 of AZD1222 vaccination. Source of these receptors: an adult in good health. The CDR3 runs from the conserved cysteine through the conserved F or W. D genes are given only for firm matches. Size is omitted from some rows. Given values are once, few, many or a class for expanded clones.

d_call,v_call,j_call,clone_size,cdr3_nt,cdr3_aa
TRBD1,TRBV7-8,TRBJ1-2,.,TGTGCCAGCAGCTCAGGACAGGGCTATGGCTACACCTTC,CASSSGQGYGYTF
.,TRBV6-5,TRBJ1-2,.,TGTGCCACCTCAGCCAACGTTAACTATGGCTACACCTTC,CATSANVNYGYTF
.,TRBV7-2,TRBJ1-6,.,TGTGCCAGCAGCTTAAGGGTGAATTCACCCCTCCACTTT,CASSLRVNSPLHF
TRBD2,TRBV7-9,TRBJ2-7,.,TGTGCCAGCAGCCCCACTGGACTAGCAGAGCAGTACTTC,CASSPTGLAEQYF
.,TRBV19,TRBJ2-1,.,TGTGCCAGTAGTATAGTCCCAGGCTCCTACAATGAGCAGTTCTTC,CASSIVPGSYNEQFF
.,TRBV6-5,TRBJ1-2,.,TGTGCCAGCACTAAAACCTGGGACGGCTCCTATGGCTACACCTTC,CASTKTWDGSYGYTF
.,TRBV18,TRBJ1-1,.,TGTGCCAGCTCACCAATAACAGACACTGAAGCTTTCTTT,CASSPITDTEAFF
.,TRBV19,TRBJ1-1,.,TGTGCCAGTAGATGGGATGGGAACACTGAAGCTTTCTTT,CASRWDGNTEAFF
TRBD2,TRBV6-1,TRBJ2-7,.,TGTGCCAGCAGTGGGGGGACTAGCGGGAGATTCCCCTACGAGCAGTACTTC,CASSGGTSGRFPYEQYF
.,TRBV14,TRBJ1-4,once,TGTGCCAGCAGCCAAGATGGGTCCAGGTCTGAAAAACTGTTTTTT,CASSQDGSRSEKLFF
TRBD1,TRBV30,TRBJ1-1,.,TGTGCCTGGACGGGACAGCCGAACACTGAAGCTTTCTTT,CAWTGQPNTEAFF
TRBD1,TRBV6-6,TRBJ2-7,.,TGTGCCAGCAGTTTGACAGGGGGCAATTACGAGCAGTACTTC,CASSLTGGNYEQYF
TRBD2,TRBV5-1,TRBJ2-5,.,TGCGCCAGCAGCACCCTGGGACTAGCGGGGTCTGGGGGGGAGACCCAGTACTTC,CASSTLGLAGSGGETQYF
.,TRBV13,TRBJ1-1,.,TGTGCCAGCAGCTTCCCCTCCGAGAACACTGAAGCTTTCTTT,CASSFPSENTEAFF
TRBD2,TRBV4-1,TRBJ2-1,.,TGCGCCAGCAGCCAACCCTTTCTTAGCGGGAGTGGCTACAATGAGCAGTTCTTC,CASSQPFLSGSGYNEQFF
TRBD1,TRBV6-1,TRBJ1-2,.,TGTGCCAGCAGTGATTCTAACAGGGGGTTCTCAGGTGGCTACACCTTC,CASSDSNRGFSGGYTF
.,TRBV5-4,TRBJ1-3,.,TGTGCCAGCAGTATAGAGTTGACTGGAAACACCATATATTTT,CASSIELTGNTIYF
TRBD2,TRBV10-3,TRBJ2-1,.,TGTGCCATCAGTGAACGGGGAAGGACTAGCGGGAAGGAGGGTGAGCAGTTCTTC,CAISERGRTSGKEGEQFF
.,TRBV18,TRBJ1-3,.,TGTGCCAGCTCACCACGAGACAGGTCCTCTGGAAACACCATATATTTT,CASSPRDRSSGNTIYF
TRBD2,TRBV10-3,TRBJ2-5,.,TGTGCCATCAGTGCTGGACTAGCGGGGGGGACCCCCAAAGAGACCCAGTACTTC,CAISAGLAGGTPKETQYF
.,TRBV29-1,TRBJ1-1,.,TGCAGCGTTGACGGCACCAACACTGAAGCTTTCTTT,CSVDGTNTEAFF
TRBD1,TRBV3-1/TRBV3-2,TRBJ2-2,.,TGTGCCAGCAGCCACCAGGACAGGTCCCCCGGGGAGCTGTTTTTT,CASSHQDRSPGELFF
TRBD2,TRBV6-1,TRBJ2-7,.,TGTGCCAGCAGTGAAGTTACTCCCCTATCTAGCGGGGGGCGAAACGAGCAGTACTTC,CASSEVTPLSSGGRNEQYF
.,TRBV5-5,TRBJ1-3,.,TGTGCCAGCAGCCCGGCCGTTTCCTCTGGAAACACCATATATTTT,CASSPAVSSGNTIYF
TRBD1,TRBV13,TRBJ2-5,.,TGTGCCAGCAGCGGGACAGGGGGAGAGACCCAGTACTTC,CASSGTGGETQYF
.,TRBV2,TRBJ2-2,.,TGTGCCAGCAGGGGACACGCGAACACCGGGGAGCTGTTTTTT,CASRGHANTGELFF
TRBD1,TRBV19,TRBJ2-2,.,TGTGCCAGTAGAAAGGGACAGGGCTCCGGGGAGCTGTTTTTT,CASRKGQGSGELFF
.,TRBV5-4,TRBJ1-2,.,TGTGCCAGCAGCCGTGCCGTAGGGGGAACTAACTATGGCTACACCTTC,CASSRAVGGTNYGYTF
.,TRBV5-8,TRBJ1-5,.,TGTGCCAGCAGGCCTTATGGGACGGGGAATCAGCCCCAGCATTTT,CASRPYGTGNQPQHF
.,TRBV12-3/TRBV12-4,TRBJ1-1,.,TGTGCCAGCAGTTTACTTCAAGACACTGAAGCTTTCTTT,CASSLLQDTEAFF
.,TRBV6-2/TRBV6-3,TRBJ1-1,few,TGTGCCAGCAGCTATACACAGGGTGGTAGGACTGAAGCTTTCTTT,CASSYTQGGRTEAFF
.,TRBV6-1,TRBJ2-2,.,TGTGCCAGCAGTGAAACCCACAACACCGGGGAGCTGTTTTTT,CASSETHNTGELFF
.,TRBV18,TRBJ1-2,.,TGTGCCAGCTCACCAGGCGCTTCGGAATTGGCTGGCTACACCTTC,CASSPGASELAGYTF
TRBD2,TRBV7-2,TRBJ2-2,few,TGTGCCTTTCGAGCGGGAGCGAACACCGGGGAGCTGTTTTTT,CAFRAGANTGELFF
.,TRBV5-1,TRBJ1-4,once,TGCGCCAGCAGCTTGGATGGGGGAAGGGGAAAAAAACTGTTTTTT,CASSLDGGRGKKLFF
TRBD2,TRBV5-4,TRBJ2-1,once,TGTGCCAGCAGCTTGGGTGGACTAGCGGGAAACAATGAGCAGTTCTTC,CASSLGGLAGNNEQFF
.,TRBV9,TRBJ2-3,.,TGTGCCAGCAGCGTAGGCGAGGGGACAGATACGCAGTATTTT,CASSVGEGTDTQYF
.,TRBV7-9,TRBJ2-5,.,TGTGCCAGCAGCTCCCTTAGACAGGACCAAGAGACCCAGTACTTC,CASSSLRQDQETQYF
.,TRBV6-4,TRBJ2-3,.,TGTGCCAGCAGTGACGAAGGGGACCCTAGCACAGATACGCAGTATTTT,CASSDEGDPSTDTQYF
.,TRBV19,TRBJ2-7,.,TGTGCCAGTACCTCCCGGGGATTTCCCTACGAGCAGTACTTC,CASTSRGFPYEQYF
.,TRBV27,TRBJ1-2,.,TGTGCCAGCCGGGCCCAGGGGGGCTACACCTTC,CASRAQGGYTF
.,TRBV6-2/TRBV6-3,TRBJ2-7,.,TGTGCCAGCAGCCCCCTGTGGACGTTCTCCTACGAGCAGTACTTC,CASSPLWTFSYEQYF
TRBD2,TRBV18,TRBJ2-2,.,TGTGCCAGCTCACGATTAGCGGGAGGGCCGAGAACCGGGGAGCTGTTTTTT,CASSRLAGGPRTGELFF
.,TRBV14,TRBJ1-5,.,TGTGCCAGAGAGCCATCAACACTGTGTAGCAATCAGCCCCAGCATTTT,CAREPSTLCSNQPQHF
.,TRBV7-9,TRBJ2-3,.,TGTGCCAGCAGCCGCAGCGGTGTCACAGATACGCAGTATTTT,CASSRSGVTDTQYF
.,TRBV12-3/TRBV12-4,TRBJ1-6,.,TGTGCCAGCAGTCCCCCAGATATTTCACCCCTCCACTTT,CASSPPDISPLHF
.,TRBV9,TRBJ1-1,.,TGTGCCAGCAGCGTAGTGGGGGTCACTGAAGCTTTCTTT,CASSVVGVTEAFF
.,TRBV30,TRBJ1-2,.,TGTGCCTGGAGTGTAACCAGGGACTATGGCTACACCTTC,CAWSVTRDYGYTF
.,TRBV28,TRBJ1-3,.,TGTGCCAGCATCATAGGAAACACCATATATTTT,CASIIGNTIYF
.,TRBV6-5,TRBJ1-1,.,TGTGCCAGCAGCGGGGGGGCTAACACTGAAGCTTTCTTT,CASSGGANTEAFF
.,TRBV5-3,TRBJ2-7,few,TGTGCCAGAAGCGAGAGACGCTACTCCTCCTACGAGCAGTACTTC,CARSERRYSSYEQYF
.,TRBV28,TRBJ1-1,.,TGTGCCAGCAGTTGGATGGACCGCGAAGCTTTCTTT,CASSWMDREAFF
.,TRBV6-5,TRBJ2-3,.,TGTGCCAGCAGTTACTCTACAGGGTGGGCTACGCAGTATTTT,CASSYSTGWATQYF